These 20 T cell receptor beta chains were all obtained from the same sample, sequenced in a study of technical replicates of blood from several donors. The method was immunoSEQ multiplex PCR; TCRdb's version includes in-frame clones alone and lacks a portion of them. The data hold 90,000 to 100,000 clones, with about 95% observed a single time. The specimen was T cells isolated from PBMCs. These TCRs come from a human donor in good health.

The chain links TRBV28 to TRBJ1-5; TRBD1 agrees at 10 bases. Germline-derived CDR1 and CDR2 are MDHEN and SYDVKM. CDR3 length equals 14 residues. The V gene end was trimmed by 4 bases and the J gene end by 5 bases; junction bases not matched to a gene: 2. The CDR3 sequence: CASSWTGGYQPQHF. The CDR3, as DNA: TGTGCCAGCAGTTGGACAGGGGGATATCAGCCCCAGCATTTT.

V usage is TRBV9 and J usage is TRBJ2-3; 8 bases are a match to TRBD1. The germline V gene has CDR1 SGDLS and CDR2 YYNGEE. V lost 2 bases to trimming and J lost 1 base; unmatched junction nucleotides: 6. The length of the CDR3 is 16 residues. The CDR3 sequence: CASSVRQGQGTDTQYF. CDR3 coding DNA: TGTGCCAGCAGCGTCAGACAGGGGCAGGGCACAGATACGCAGTATTTT.

This chain connects TRBV6-5 to TRBJ1-4; maybe TRBD1 (5 bases). V shed 6 bases and J shed 8 bases, with 13 bases lying between them. The CDR3 is 13 amino acids. Germline lookup yields CDR1 MNHEY and CDR2 SVGAGI. The CDR3 sequence: CASSFDREEKLFF. Written as DNA, the CDR3 is TGTGCCAGCAGCTTCGACAGAGAGGAAAAACTGTTTTTT.

Written as DNA, the CDR3 is TGCGCCAGCAGCCAATTACCAGGGTTGAGCACCGGGGAGCTGTTTTTT. Translation gives CASSQLPGLSTGELFF. The chain links TRBV4-3 to TRBJ2-2, with D possibly being TRBD1 (5 bases). Germline V lookup: CDR1 LGHNA, CDR2 YSLEER. CDR3 length: 16 residues. The ends were cut back, 2 bases at V and 4 bases at J, with 14 bases in the middle.

The chain carries TRBV2 and TRBJ2-1; a possible D gene is TRBD1 (5 bases). The CDR3 length is 11 residues. Germline-derived CDR1 and CDR2 are SNHLY and FYNNEI. The V gene lost 7 bases and the J gene lost 10 bases, with 11 bases spanning the gap. This CDR3 reads CASKAGQEQFF. For the CDR3, the DNA is TGTGCCAGCAAAGCAGGGCAAGAGCAGTTCTTC.

The chain recombines TRBV7-8 with TRBJ1-1; D is unclear. V lost 3 bases and J lost 4, with 9 bases in between. In germline, CDR1 is SGHVS, CDR2 FQNEAQ. This CDR3 spans 13 amino acids. In nucleotides, the CDR3 is TGTGCCAGCAGCTTGGGAGTGCCCACTGAAGCTTTCTTT. Translation: CASSLGVPTEAFF.

The rearrangement joins TRBV4-1 to TRBJ2-1, with TRBD2 matching over 9 bases. CDR1 and CDR2 (germline): MGHRA, YSYEKL. The CDR3 consists of 15 residues. After removal of 1 base from V and 9 bases from J, the junction contained 7 bases not matched to a gene. CDR3 protein: CASSQGGGRAPEQFF. The CDR3 DNA reads as TGCGCCAGCAGCCAAGGAGGCGGGAGGGCCCCTGAGCAGTTCTTC.

V usage is TRBV9 and J usage is TRBJ2-2, with D possibly being TRBD1 (5 bases). The germline V gene encodes CDR1 SGDLS and CDR2 YYNGEE. CDR3 length equals 15 residues. V lost 0 bases, J lost 4 bases, and 10 bases lay in between. CDR3 protein: CASSVGQPPTGELFF. The CDR3 DNA sequence: TGTGCCAGCAGCGTAGGACAGCCCCCCACCGGGGAGCTGTTTTTT.

The count of this clone is one. The V gene is TRBV4-1, the J gene TRBJ2-3; TRBD2 matches 8 bases. V gave up 0 bases and J gave up 5 bases; unmatched junction bases: 4. CDR1 MGHRA and CDR2 YSYEKL come from the germline V gene. The CDR3 totals 15 residues. The CDR3 sequence: CASSQDGAGGDTQYF. CDR3 bases: TGCGCCAGCAGCCAAGATGGGGCGGGAGGAGATACGCAGTATTTT.

The chain combines TRBV7-9 with TRBJ2-7; tentatively, D is TRBD2 (6 bases). This CDR3 has 12 residues. Trimming removed 0 bases at V and 10 bases at J, with 10 bases between. Germline CDR1 is SEHNR and CDR2 is FQNEAQ (reference sequence). The CDR3 is CASSLAGGIQYF. The CDR3 DNA reads as TGTGCCAGCAGCTTAGCCGGAGGGATTCAGTACTTC. Full variable domain (remainder filled in from reference TRBV7-9 and TRBJ2-7): DTGVSQNPRHKITKRGQNVTFRCDPISEHNRLYWYRQTLGQGPEFLTYFQNEAQLEKSRLLSDRFSAERPKGSFSTLEIQRTEQGDSAMYLCASSLAGGIQYFGPGTRLTVT.

The chain combines TRBV4-3 with TRBJ1-6, with D perhaps TRBD1 (5 bases). Trimming cost V 2 bases and J 7 bases, with 6 bases left between them. Germline CDR1 LGHNA, CDR2 YSLEER. This CDR3 region has 13 residues. Here the CDR3 DNA reads TGCGCCAGCAGCCAAAACAGGAATTCACCCCTCCACTTT. This codes for CASSQNRNSPLHF.

The chain combines TRBV19 with TRBJ1-1, with D tentatively TRBD1 (5 bases). The CDR3 spans 14 residues. Germline CDR1 is LNHDA and CDR2 is SQIVND (reference sequence). Deletions cut 5 bases from V and 2 bases from J, with 12 bases between. The DNA of the CDR3 is TGTGCCAGTAGTGTTGGGGCAGTAAACACTGAAGCTTTCTTT. Translating gives CASSVGAVNTEAFF.

V is TRBV7-6 and J is TRBJ2-7; no firm D call. The CDR3 is made up of 13 amino acids. The V gene's germline CDR1 is SGHVS and CDR2 FNYEAQ. V was clipped by 5 bases and J by 3 bases, with 11 bases between them. Here the CDR3 DNA reads TGTGCCAGCAGCCCCGGTCCCAACTACGAGCAGTACTTC. It specifies CASSPGPNYEQYF.

The CDR3 spells CASNPGLAGETQYF. CDR3 in DNA: TGTGCCAGTAACCCGGGACTAGCGGGAGAGACCCAGTACTTC. J is TRBJ2-5 and V is TRBV6-1; TRBD2 agrees at 12 bases. The CDR3 is made up of 14 amino acids. CDR1 MNHNS and CDR2 SASEGT come from the germline V gene. The trim removed 9 bases at V and 4 bases at J, leaving 6 bases unmatched.

J is TRBJ2-7 and V is TRBV9, with D tentatively TRBD1 (6 bases). The CDR3 is made up of 12 amino acids. Trimming shortened V by 3 bases and J by 3 bases, and 7 bases separated the two germline ends. Looked up from germline, CDR1 is SGDLS and CDR2 is YYNGEE. The CDR3 protein is CASSATGYEQYF. CDR3 coding DNA: TGTGCCAGCAGCGCGACAGGCTACGAGCAGTACTTC. The full variable domain, in which reference TRBV9 and TRBJ2-7 provide the parts outside the CDR3, is DSGVTQTPKHLITATGQRVTLRCSPRSGDLSVYWYQQSLDQGLQFLIQYYNGEERAKGNILERFSAQQFPDLHSELNLSSLELGDSALYFCASSATGYEQYFGPGTRLTVT.

This rearrangement joins TRBV10-3 to TRBJ2-1; a possible D gene is TRBD1 (5 bases). V lost 2 bases to trimming and J lost 10 bases, with 15 bases between them. This CDR3 has 14 residues. CDR1 and CDR2 (germline): ENHRY, SYGVKD. This CDR3 is CAISEGPPQGEQFF. CDR3 DNA sequence: TGTGCCATCAGTGAGGGTCCCCCCCAGGGAGAGCAGTTCTTC.

The chain links TRBV18 to TRBJ2-3; the match to TRBD1 covers 8 bases. Looked up from germline, CDR1 is KGHSH and CDR2 is LQKENI. The CDR3 contains 14 residues. V shed 4 bases, J shed 2 bases, and the junction held 2 bases outside the gene matches. CDR3 DNA sequence: TGTGCCAGCTCACGGGACAGGTCCACAGATACGCAGTATTTT. Encoded protein: CASSRDRSTDTQYF.

This clone appeared once. The chain links TRBV29-1 to TRBJ1-3; D is ambiguous. The CDR3 has 12 amino acids. Germline V lookup: CDR1 SQVTM, CDR2 ANQGSEA. V lost 6 bases to trimming and J lost 0 bases, with 6 bases between them. The CDR3 coding sequence is TGCAGCGTGCCCAGCTCTGGAAACACCATATATTTT. Protein sequence: CSVPSSGNTIYF.

J is TRBJ2-7 and V is TRBV29-1, with 9 bases fitting TRBD1. This CDR3 is built from 13 residues. J gave up 5 bases and V 6 bases, and 8 bases lay outside the gene matches. CDR1 and CDR2 (germline): SQVTM, ANQGSEA. CDR3 coding DNA: TGCAGCGTCTCCCGGGACAGGGCCCACGAGCAGTACTTC. This codes for CSVSRDRAHEQYF.

This chain uses TRBV27 with TRBJ1-1, with 10 bases matching TRBD1. The junction had 5 bases not matched to a gene; V was cut back by 5 bases and J by 5 bases. Germline loops: CDR1 MNHEY, CDR2 SMNVEV (reference sequence). The CDR3 contains 14 residues. CDR3 DNA: TGTGCCAGCAGTCCGGGACAGGGGTATACTGAAGCTTTCTTT. Protein product: CASSPGQGYTEAFF.